Sequencing of this TCR beta chain was carried out in a study of T cell changes during pregnancy in multiple sclerosis (dated by TCRdb to 2018 to 2020). Background on the whole study: In women with multiple sclerosis, the researchers looked at how the T cell repertoire shifted as pregnancy progressed.

Comments on this clone: The antigen it recognizes is unknown. Per-nucleotide qualities are absent, and no much larger clonotype sits a single base away.

Reading the germline V gene gives CDR1 SGHRS and CDR2 YFSETQ. Including the terminal cysteine and phenylalanine, the CDR3 comprises 13 residues. The entry retains the CDR3 DNA only, 39 bases that are in frame from base 1. V is clipped by 5 bases and J by 1 base, and the sequence between their germline boundaries is 9 bases long. Library creation used the immunoSEQ multiplex PCR assay. Not all clones reach the TCRdb copy of this immuneACCESS table, which keeps in-frame sequences only. Checked studies attribute under half of the gap to unresolved V genes and leave the rest unexplained. The sample table contains about 80,000 clones; only one count was recorded for about 94% of them. Jointly, the top ten make up about 2.5% of the sample.

The receptor comes from a female donor with multiple sclerosis, enrolled in a pregnancy study. The sequence links TRBV5-1 to TRBJ1-1, and TRBD1 may be the D gene, going by 5 matching bases. The sample consisted of peripheral blood, taken in the third trimester of pregnancy. At the DNA level, the sequence is TGCGCCAGCAGGGAGGGGACGAACACTGAAGCTTTCTTT. The encoded protein is CASREGTNTEAFF.